The 8 T cell receptor beta chains reported below all come from one sample, sequenced in a study of PD-L1 blockade in urothelial cancer. The table came from immunoSEQ multiplex PCR; TCRdb's copy has only in-frame clones and leaves some out. Of approximately 58,000 clones in the sample, almost 85% were seen once. This specimen consisted of PBMCs, obtained around atezolizumab (anti-PD-L1) treatment. These receptors were collected from an older man with urothelial cancer.

This clone was recorded once. The chain combines TRBV19 with TRBJ2-1; TRBD2 agrees at 9 bases. Trimming took 1 base from V and 9 from J; bases not matched to a gene: 7. The CDR3 extends over 15 amino acids. Germline V gene data show CDR1 as LNHDA and CDR2 as SQIVND (reference sequence). CDR3 DNA sequence: TGTGCCAGTAGTATAGGTAGCGGGAGCGACATTGAGCAGTTCTTC. This encodes CASSIGSGSDIEQFF.

This sequence joins TRBV28 and TRBJ2-1, with 7 bases matching TRBD2. The trim removed 5 bases at V and 8 bases at J, leaving 18 bases unmatched. The CDR3 length is 17 residues. The V gene's germline CDR1 is MDHEN and CDR2 SYDVKM. Here the CDR3 reads CASSLTAGLGTVDEQFF. The CDR3 DNA reads TGTGCCAGCAGTCTTACAGCGGGACTGGGTACCGTTGATGAGCAGTTCTTC.

This clone was detected once. The CDR3 bases are TGTGCCAGCAGCGTACGATTAGCGGGAGGTCAGCAGTTCTTC. Translated: CASSVRLAGGQQFF. This sequence joins TRBV9 and TRBJ2-1, with 10 bases identical to TRBD2. In germline, CDR1 is SGDLS, CDR2 YYNGEE. After removal of 1 base from V and 11 bases from J, the junction contained 6 bases not matched to a gene. The CDR3 runs to 14 residues.

This chain uses TRBV5-1 with TRBJ2-1, with TRBD2 matching over 10 bases. This CDR3 has 15 amino acids. Per germline, CDR1 SGHRS and CDR2 YFSETQ. The V and J ends lost 4 bases and 7 bases, in that order; junction bases with no gene match: 8. The CDR3 spells CASSTLAGVDNEQFF. CDR3 sequence (DNA): TGCGCCAGCAGCACTCTAGCGGGAGTTGATAATGAGCAGTTCTTC.

As for this clone: The junction differs from germline at one of its ends, possibly a read error. In DNA form, the CDR3 reads TGTGCCTGGAGGGGGGACAGGGGATACTCCCACGAGCAGTACTTC. Its translation is CAWRGDRGYSHEQYF. The chain links TRBV30 to TRBJ2-7; TRBD1 aligns across 10 bases. This CDR3 has 15 residues. Germline V lookup: CDR1 GTSNPN, CDR2 SVGIG (reference sequence). Looking up the rest from reference TRBV30 and TRBJ2-7 gives the full variable domain: SQTIHQWPATLVQPVGSPLSLECTVEGTSNPNLYWYRQAAGRGLQLLFYSVGIGQISSEVPQNLSASRPQDRQFILSSKKLLLSDSGFYLCAWRGDRGYSHEQYFGPGTRLTVT.

A few counts support this clone. The chain links TRBV9 to TRBJ2-3; D ambiguous. The CDR3 totals 14 residues. V shed 0 bases and J shed 4 bases, with 9 bases lying between them. The germline gives CDR1 SGDLS, CDR2 YYNGEE. The CDR3 region has the DNA TGTGCCAGCAGCGTAGTGGCAGTGGCAGATACGCAGTATTTT. Amino acids: CASSVVAVADTQYF. The entire variable domain, with the rest obtained from reference TRBV9 and TRBJ2-3, is as follows: DSGVTQTPKHLITATGQRVTLRCSPRSGDLSVYWYQQSLDQGLQFLIQYYNGEERAKGNILERFSAQQFPDLHSELNLSSLELGDSALYFCASSVVAVADTQYFGPGTRLTVL.

This clone has just one count. The chain joins TRBV7-9 to TRBJ2-2, with 8 bases aligning to TRBD2. J was trimmed by 2 bases and V by 6 bases; bases with no gene match: 8. Per the germline V gene, CDR1 is SEHNR and CDR2 is FQNEAQ (reference sequence). This CDR3 comprises 16 residues. The CDR3 coding sequence is TGTGCCAGCAGTCAGACAGTAGCGGGAAACACCGGGGAGCTGTTTTTT. Translating it yields CASSQTVAGNTGELFF.

The rearrangement links TRBV30 to TRBJ1-4; TRBD1 aligns across 10 bases. V shed 2 bases and J 8 bases; nucleotides not matched to a gene: 11. Germline V gene sequence: CDR1 GTSNPN, CDR2 SVGIG (reference sequence). The CDR3 extends over 16 amino acids. The CDR3 bases are TGTGCCTGGAGTAACCCAAGACAGGGGGCGGACGAAAAACTGTTTTTT. This sequence encodes CAWSNPRQGADEKLFF.